A single sample gave rise to the 24 T cell receptor beta chains below, sequenced in a study of early T cells in non-severe SARS-CoV-2 infection. TCRdb fed the 5' RACE reads into MiXCR, producing one record per CDR3 protein. The table has about 56,000 distinct CDR3 sequences, 10% seen once. The specimen was whole blood. The receptors here all came from an adult who was a healthcare worker with PCR-confirmed SARS-CoV-2 infection or an uninfected control (not recorded which).

Concerning this clonotype itself: A much larger clone is a single base away; this may be a read error. The V gene is TRBV6-2 or TRBV6-3, the J gene TRBJ1-5; TRBD1 is a possible D gene (6 bases). Trimming pared 6 bases from V and 2 bases from J, leaving 17 bases between. This CDR3 comprises 16 residues. CDR1 is MNHEY and CDR2 is SVGEGT in the germline V gene. The CDR3 DNA reads as TGTGCCAGCAGCCCCTTTTGGGGGGCAGGCAATCAGCCCCAGCATTTT. This encodes CASSPFWGAGNQPQHF.

This clonotype was seen a few times. The chain couples TRBV29-1 to TRBJ2-2; 7 bases map to TRBD2. CDR1 and CDR2 (germline): SQVTM, ANQGSEA. The CDR3 is made up of 14 amino acids. The V segment lost 7 bases and the J segment 8 bases; nucleotides outside the gene matches: 13. The DNA of the CDR3 is TGCAGCGGACGGGAAGGCGGGAGTGGAGGGGAGCTGTTTTTT. Its translation is CSGREGGSGGELFF.

The V and J genes are TRBV19 and TRBJ2-1; no definite D call. The CDR3 runs 12 residues. Germline V gene data show CDR1 as LNHDA and CDR2 as SQIVND (reference sequence). V lost 4 bases and J 2 bases, leaving 3 bases between the germline ends. The CDR3 DNA reads TGTGCCAGTAGTAATACCTACAATGAGCAGTTCTTC. It is translated as CASSNTYNEQFF.

This clonotype was counted many times. The genes are TRBV2 and TRBJ2-5; a weak D match, TRBD2 (5 bases). The CDR3 totals 14 residues. The germline CDR1 and CDR2 sequences are SNHLY and FYNNEI. The ends were cut back, 6 bases at V and 4 bases at J, with 15 bases in the middle. The CDR3 region is CASRAGIGGETQYF. The CDR3 DNA reads TGTGCCAGCAGAGCCGGGATAGGAGGAGAGACCCAGTACTTC.

Many counts were recorded for this clonotype. The chain is built from TRBV7-2 and TRBJ2-3, with TRBD1 matching over 8 bases. The germline CDR1 and CDR2 sequences are SGHTA and FQGNSA. The CDR3 is 16 residues long. J gave up 5 bases and V 2 bases, and 9 bases lay outside the gene matches. CDR3 nucleotide sequence: TGTGCCAGCAGCTTAATACCAGGGGGCATGGGAGATACGCAGTATTTT. Its translation: CASSLIPGGMGDTQYF.

This clonotype was counted ten times or more. The rearrangement joins TRBV20-1 to TRBJ2-5; D remains ambiguous. The CDR3 loop spans 13 amino acids. V lost 6 bases, J lost 3 bases, and 14 bases lay in between. In germline, CDR1 is DFQATT, CDR2 SNEGSKA (reference sequence). CDR3 DNA: TGCAGTGCCCCATATCCCCGAGAAGAGACCCAGTACTTC. Its protein is CSAPYPREETQYF.

This clonotype was picked up many times. The V call is TRBV4-1, the J call TRBJ2-1, with D perhaps TRBD2 (6 bases). The CDR3 runs to 21 residues. Per germline, CDR1 MGHRA and CDR2 YSYEKL. The V and J ends lost 6 bases and 3 bases respectively, with 33 bases between them. CDR3 in amino acids: CASRPRATSSQGLGGYNEQFF. The CDR3 nucleotides are TGCGCCAGCAGACCCAGAGCAACTAGCAGCCAAGGGCTCGGAGGCTACAATGAGCAGTTCTTC.

The V gene is TRBV20-1, the J gene TRBJ1-1; D not certain. Germline V CDR1 and CDR2: DFQATT, SNEGSKA (reference sequence). The CDR3 runs to 15 residues. V lost 4 bases and J lost 0, with 15 bases in between. This chain's CDR3 is CSAKDGKRMNTEAFF. The CDR3 bases are TGCAGTGCTAAGGACGGAAAGCGGATGAACACTGAAGCTTTCTTT.

This clonotype turned up a few times. The rearrangement joins TRBV6-2 or TRBV6-3 to TRBJ1-6; D is uncertain. This CDR3 comprises 15 residues. V shed 7 bases and J shed 8 bases, with 18 bases lying between them. The V gene's germline CDR1 is MNHEY and CDR2 SVGEGT. This chain's CDR3 is CASTPRPTADSPLHF. The CDR3 nucleotides are TGTGCCAGCACCCCTCGACCGACGGCGGATTCACCCCTCCACTTT.

This sequence joins TRBV5-6 and TRBJ1-2, with 9 nucleotides matching TRBD1. J gave up 4 bases and V 7 bases, and 8 bases lay outside the gene matches. This CDR3 region has 14 residues. Germline V gene data show CDR1 as SGHDT and CDR2 as YYEEEE. CDR3 protein: CASAWTGETYGYTF. Here the CDR3 DNA reads TGTGCCAGCGCCTGGACAGGGGAGACCTATGGCTACACCTTC.

The CDR3 region is CASSLTVNYGYTF. In nucleotides, the CDR3 is TGTGCCAGCAGCCTGACAGTTAACTATGGCTACACCTTC. The V call is TRBV7-2, the J call TRBJ1-2, with D possibly matching TRBD1 (5 bases). Trimming removed 5 bases from V and 1 base from J, with 8 bases in between. Germline assignment: CDR1 SGHTA and CDR2 FQGNSA. This CDR3 is built from 13 residues. Full variable domain (outside the CDR3, taken from reference TRBV7-2 and TRBJ1-2): GAGVSQSPSNKVTEKGKDVELRCDPISGHTALYWYRQSLGQGLEFLIYFQGNSAPDKSGLPSDRFSAERTGGSVSTLTIQRTQQEDSAVYLCASSLTVNYGYTFGSGTRLTVV.

This clonotype was picked up many times. This chain connects TRBV5-5 to TRBJ1-5, with unresolved D. Germline V gives CDR1 SGHKS, CDR2 YYEKEE (reference sequence). Trimming left V 0 bases short and J 3 bases short, with 10 bases between. The CDR3 sequence is 15 residues long. The DNA of the CDR3 is TGTGCCAGCAGCTTGGTTGACGGGAACAATCAGCCCCAGCATTTT. Translation gives CASSLVDGNNQPQHF.

This clonotype showed up just a few times. The chain recombines TRBV7-3 with TRBJ2-7; 12 nucleotides agree with TRBD2. CDR1 and CDR2 from the germline V gene are SGHTA and FQGTGA. The CDR3 covers 14 residues. Trimming cost V 6 bases and J 6 bases; bases outside gene matches: 6. As DNA, the CDR3 is TGTGCCAGCAGTTCTAGCGGGAGGGCGACCGAGCAGTACTTC. Translated, it gives CASSSSGRATEQYF.

This clonotype was recorded a few times. The chain employs TRBV6-2 or TRBV6-3 and TRBJ1-1; possibly TRBD1 for D (5 bases). Germline loops: CDR1 MNHEY, CDR2 SVGEGT. The CDR3 consists of 12 residues. V lost 2 bases and J 7 bases, leaving 8 bases between the germline ends. The CDR3 reads CASSYTGNEAFF. For the CDR3, the DNA is TGTGCCAGCAGTTACACAGGAAATGAAGCTTTCTTT.

This clonotype has at least ten counts. The chain couples TRBV6-6 to TRBJ2-5; D unclear. CDR1 MNHNY and CDR2 SVGAGI come from the germline V gene (reference sequence). CDR3 size: 13 residues. V lost 4 bases to trimming and J lost 2 bases, with 8 bases between them. The CDR3, as DNA: TGTGCCAGCAGTTCCTCCGTTCAAGAGACCCAGTACTTC. Its protein product is CASSSSVQETQYF.

The rearrangement links TRBV2 to TRBJ1-4; 7 bases align to TRBD1. This CDR3 comprises 14 residues. Looked up from germline, CDR1 is SNHLY and CDR2 is FYNNEI. Germline trimming cut 7 bases from V and 8 bases from J; bases unmatched to any gene: 10. CDR3 in DNA: TGTGCCAGCACAAACCGACAGGGCAGCGAAAAACTGTTTTTT. Amino acid sequence: CASTNRQGSEKLFF.

The chain combines TRBV13 with TRBJ2-3; TRBD2 aligns across 10 bases. Germline V gene lookup returns CDR1 PRHDT and CDR2 FYEKMQ (reference sequence). Losses at the gene ends were 3 bases for V and 3 bases for J; bases not matched to a gene: 12. The CDR3 is 18 amino acids. This chain's CDR3 is CASSLRASGRRVTDTQYF. For the CDR3, the DNA is TGTGCCAGCAGCTTGAGGGCTAGCGGGAGAAGGGTTACAGATACGCAGTATTTT.

The table lists this clonotype with many counts. The J gene is TRBJ2-3, the V gene TRBV29-1, with TRBD1 as a possible D gene (7 bases). This CDR3 is 16 amino acids long. Germline V gives CDR1 SQVTM, CDR2 ANQGSEA. Trimming left V 4 bases short and J 3 bases short, with 20 bases between. Written as DNA, the CDR3 is TGCAGCGTTGGACTTCGGGAGACAGGGAAAACAGATACGCAGTATTTT. It specifies CSVGLRETGKTDTQYF.

This clonotype occurred once. The J gene is TRBJ2-7, the V gene TRBV6-6; possibly TRBD2 for D (5 bases). This CDR3 region has 12 residues. Germline loops: CDR1 MNHNY, CDR2 SVGAGI (reference sequence). The V and J ends lost 5 bases and 3 bases respectively, with 8 bases between them. The CDR3 is CASSPGNYEQYF. CDR3 bases: TGTGCCAGCAGTCCCGGGAACTACGAGCAGTACTTC.

This clonotype was detected only a few times. The chain employs TRBV7-9 and TRBJ2-1; 9 bases are a match to TRBD2. With 6 bases clipped from V and 12 bases from J, the junction kept 15 bases outside the gene matches. The germline V gene encodes CDR1 SEHNR and CDR2 FQNEAQ (reference sequence). CDR3 length equals 15 residues. The CDR3 region has the DNA TGTGCCAGCAGTACAAGCGGGAGGCCCCTTCCTGGGCAGTTCTTC. This sequence encodes CASSTSGRPLPGQFF.

This clonotype has just a few counts. The chain couples TRBV30 to TRBJ2-1, with 8 bases lining up with TRBD2. V gave up 0 bases and J gave up 7 bases; unmatched junction bases: 5. The CDR3 spans 14 residues. Germline V gene sequence: CDR1 GTSNPN, CDR2 SVGIG (reference sequence). The CDR3 here is CAWSVLLAENEQFF. DNA of the CDR3: TGTGCCTGGAGTGTATTACTAGCGGAAAATGAGCAGTTCTTC.

The genes are TRBV20-1 and TRBJ2-7; no firm D call. Germline CDR1 is DFQATT and CDR2 is SNEGSKA (reference sequence). With 4 bases removed from V and 3 bases from J, the gap between germline ends came to 10 bases. CDR3 size: 12 residues. The CDR3 DNA follows: TGCAGTGCTATGAGCCCTCTCTACGAGCAGTACTTC. Its protein is CSAMSPLYEQYF.

This clonotype was observed a few times. This chain joins TRBV20-1 and TRBJ2-3; a possible D gene is TRBD1 (5 bases). Germline CDR1 DFQATT, CDR2 SNEGSKA (reference sequence). This CDR3 spans 13 amino acids. Trimming cost V 4 bases and J 0 bases, with 8 bases left between them. CDR3 sequence: CSAIRTSTDTQYF. In DNA, the CDR3 is TGCAGTGCTATCCGGACAAGCACAGATACGCAGTATTTT.

The chain links TRBV5-4 to TRBJ2-2; 9 bases line up with TRBD2. This CDR3 region has 16 residues. The ends lost 3 bases at V and 2 bases at J; junction bases unmatched: 5. Per germline, CDR1 SGHNT and CDR2 YYREEE (reference sequence). In DNA form, the CDR3 reads TGTGCCAGCAGCTCCCCCCTAGCGGGAAACACCGGGGAGCTGTTTTTT. Protein sequence: CASSSPLAGNTGELFF.